This is a list of T cell receptor beta chains from one sample in a study of T cell changes during pregnancy in multiple sclerosis. Data came from immunoSEQ multiplex PCR; TCRdb stores just in-frame clones and leaves some out. The sample holds about 110,000 clones; more than 85% are singletons and the top ten take roughly 3.5%. This material consisted of peripheral blood, taken after pregnancy. The receptors were sampled from a female donor with multiple sclerosis, enrolled in a pregnancy study. The CDR3 runs from the conserved cysteine through the conserved F or W. The D gene is left open where the match is weak. Size is omitted from some rows. Given values are once, few, many or a class for expanded clones.

TGTGCCAGCAGTTACGGGAGCTCCTATAATTCACCCCTCCACTTT	CASSYGSSYNSPLHF	-	TRBV6-5	TRBJ1-6	-
TGTGCCACCGGGACAGATACCGGGGAGCTGTTTTTT	CATGTDTGELFF	TRBD1	TRBV10-3	TRBJ2-2	-
TGTGCCAGCAGCAACCGACAGGTAACGGGCAATGAGCAGTTCTTC	CASSNRQVTGNEQFF	-	TRBV7-8	TRBJ2-1	-
TGTGCCAGCAGTGGGGGGGTAAGGGCTGAGACCCAGTACTTC	CASSGGVRAETQYF	-	TRBV6-1	TRBJ2-5	-
TGTGCCAGCAGCTTGGAGGGCAGAGGGTCGGTCGATGAGCAGTTCTTC	CASSLEGRGSVDEQFF	-	TRBV5-5	TRBJ2-1	-
TGCAGCGTTGAAAACAGGGAAAAACCTAACTATGGCTACACCTTC	CSVENREKPNYGYTF	-	TRBV29-1	TRBJ1-2	-
TGCGCCAGCAGCCAAGAGAGGGCTACAGGGACGGGTTCCACTGAAGCTTTCTTT	CASSQERATGTGSTEAFF	-	TRBV4-1	TRBJ1-1	-
TGTGCCAGCAGCGTAGGGTGGGGCGCGAACACCGGGGAGCTGTTTTTT	CASSVGWGANTGELFF	-	TRBV9	TRBJ2-2	-
TGTGCCAGCAGCGCCGAGCGGGGGAGCTCCTACGAGCAGTACTTC	CASSAERGSSYEQYF	TRBD2	TRBV6-1	TRBJ2-7	-
TGCGCCAGCGCCGTAAGGGACAGCTACAATGAGCAGTTCTTC	CASAVRDSYNEQFF	TRBD1	TRBV5-1	TRBJ2-1	-
TGTGCCAGCAGGATGGACAGGGTATTGTCCGGGGAGCTGTTTTTT	CASRMDRVLSGELFF	TRBD1	TRBV6-5	TRBJ2-2	-
TGTGCCAGCAGCTTAGAGGGGAGGAGGACCAACGTCCTGACTTTC	CASSLEGRRTNVLTF	-	TRBV5-4	TRBJ2-6	-
TGTGCCAGCAGCCAAGGGAGAAATGTCTTAGGGGCCGATACGCAGTATTTT	CASSQGRNVLGADTQYF	-	TRBV4-2	TRBJ2-3	-
TGTGCCAGCAGCGTAGTGGGTGGGTCGGGGGGGAGCACAGATACGCAGTATTTT	CASSVVGGSGGSTDTQYF	TRBD2	TRBV9	TRBJ2-3	once
TGTGCCAGCAGCCAAGAGGGCCAGGTCAATCAGCCCCAGCATTTT	CASSQEGQVNQPQHF	-	TRBV4-2	TRBJ1-5	once
TGTGCCAGCAGCCCCGGACAGGGGGGAAACACTGAAGCTTTCTTT	CASSPGQGGNTEAFF	TRBD1	TRBV5-4	TRBJ1-1	few
TGTGCCAGCAGCTTGACTAGCGGGGGAATGAAAGAGACCCAGTACTTC	CASSLTSGGMKETQYF	TRBD2	TRBV7-3	TRBJ2-5	-
TGTGCCAGTAGTATGACAGGGGGCACTGAAGCTTTCTTT	CASSMTGGTEAFF	TRBD1	TRBV19	TRBJ1-1	-
TGTGCCACCAGCTCCCGGACAGGGGAAACTGAAGCTTTCTTT	CATSSRTGETEAFF	TRBD1	TRBV15	TRBJ1-1	-
TGTGCCAGCAGCCCCGACGGGAGGGGGGAGACCCAGTACTTC	CASSPDGRGETQYF	TRBD2	TRBV6-5	TRBJ2-5	-
TGTGCCAGCAGTGAATCCACCGCGCCGGGAATTTATGGCTACACCTTC	CASSESTAPGIYGYTF	-	TRBV6-1	TRBJ1-2	-
TGTGCCAGCAGCGCGAGGGGGCGGCCGGGGGAGTATCAGCCCCAGCATTTT	CASSARGRPGEYQPQHF	TRBD1	TRBV4-2	TRBJ1-5	-
TGTGCCAGCAGCTTGATGGGACAGGAGAACACTGAAGCTTTCTTT	CASSLMGQENTEAFF	TRBD1	TRBV5-6	TRBJ1-1	-
TGTGCCAGCACTTGGACAACAGATACGCAGTATTTT	CASTWTTDTQYF	-	TRBV2	TRBJ2-3	-
TGTGCCAGCAGTGGTATGGGAGGGGAAAAACTGTTTTTT	CASSGMGGEKLFF	-	TRBV2	TRBJ1-4	-
TGCGCCAGCAGCTCCCCCCGGACAGGGGGCACTGAAGCTTTCTTT	CASSSPRTGGTEAFF	TRBD1	TRBV10-2	TRBJ1-1	-
TGTGCCAGTAAGGGACAGGGGCCTGGAAACTATGGCTACACCTTC	CASKGQGPGNYGYTF	TRBD1	TRBV2	TRBJ1-2	-
TGTGCCAGCAGCTCCGGGACAGCCACCTTGAACACTGAAGCTTTCTTT	CASSSGTATLNTEAFF	TRBD1	TRBV7-8	TRBJ1-1	-
TGTGCCACCAGCCCGACAGGGGACAACTCTGGAAACACCATATATTTT	CATSPTGDNSGNTIYF	TRBD1	TRBV15	TRBJ1-3	-
TGTGCTAGTGGTTTCGGACAGCAAGGCAATCAGCCCCAGCATTTT	CASGFGQQGNQPQHF	-	TRBV12-5	TRBJ1-5	-
TGCAGCGTTGAGAGGGACGGGGGGGACATTCAGTACTTC	CSVERDGGDIQYF	TRBD2	TRBV29-1	TRBJ2-4	-
TGTGCCAGCGAGGGTCCGGATAATTCACCCCTCCACTTT	CASEGPDNSPLHF	-	TRBV2	TRBJ1-6	once
TGTGCCAGCAGCTGGGCAGGGCCGGACGAGCAGTACTTC	CASSWAGPDEQYF	-	TRBV2	TRBJ2-7	-
TGTGCCAGCTCAATGGGACAGATTAGCAATCAGCCCCAGCATTTT	CASSMGQISNQPQHF	TRBD1	TRBV18	TRBJ1-5	once
TGCGCCAGCAGCTCTGGGACAGGGGAATACGAGCAGTACTTC	CASSSGTGEYEQYF	TRBD1	TRBV5-1	TRBJ2-7	once
TGTGCCAGCAGTCGGTCCGGGACAGGGGGGGAAAAACTGTTTTTT	CASSRSGTGGEKLFF	TRBD1	TRBV5-6	TRBJ1-4	once
TGTGCCAGCAGCCTGGGACTAGCGGGCGGGGAGCAGTTCTTC	CASSLGLAGGEQFF	TRBD2	TRBV7-9	TRBJ2-1	-
TGTGCCAGCAGCGTAGATCTAGCGGGGGGGCTTACAGATACGCAGTATTTT	CASSVDLAGGLTDTQYF	TRBD2	TRBV9	TRBJ2-3	-
TGTGCCAGCAGTGACTTGGGGGCGGGTCAGCCCCAGCATTTT	CASSDLGAGQPQHF	-	TRBV2	TRBJ1-5	-
TGTGTAACGGCTAGCGGGGGGACCGGGGAGCTGTTTTTT	CVTASGGTGELFF	TRBD2	TRBV6-5	TRBJ2-2	-
TGTGCCAGCAGCTTAGGACAGACCGGGGAGCTGTTTTTT	CASSLGQTGELFF	-	TRBV7-8	TRBJ2-2	-